This is a list of T cell receptor beta chains from one sample in a study of cytomegalovirus exposure and HLA in healthy donors. The protocol was immunoSEQ multiplex PCR, while the TCRdb copy is restricted to in-frame clones and leaves out a portion. Here the sample spans some 150,000 clones, around 80% being singletons. The specimen was PBMCs. The origin of the receptors is a female donor in good health and CMV-seronegative. The CDR3 runs from the conserved cysteine through the conserved F or W. The D gene is left open where the match is weak. Size values are once, few and many counts, or a class for expanded clones, and some rows have none.

V	J	D	size	DNA	CDR3
TRBV9	TRBJ2-3	TRBD2	-	TGTGCCAGCAGCGATAGCGGGAATCAAGCAGATACGCAGTATTTT	CASSDSGNQADTQYF
TRBV2	TRBJ2-1	-	-	TGTGCCAGCAGTGTTCTTTACAATGAGCAGTTCTTC	CASSVLYNEQFF
TRBV7-9	TRBJ2-3	-	few	TGTGCCAGCAGCCCGACGGGGGTAACCGATACGCAGTATTTT	CASSPTGVTDTQYF
TRBV28	TRBJ1-2	TRBD1	-	TGTGCCAGCAGCGGAACGGGACAGACTCTAGGTGGCTACACCTTC	CASSGTGQTLGGYTF
TRBV27	TRBJ2-1	TRBD2	-	TGTGCCAGCAGTTTAGGGGGACTAGCGGGAGTGGCCAATGAGCAGTTCTTC	CASSLGGLAGVANEQFF
TRBV25-1	TRBJ2-7	-	once	TGTGCCAGCAGTGGTAGACAGGTGGACTTC	CASSGRQVDF
TRBV5-1	TRBJ1-1	-	-	TGCGCCAGCAGCTGGGAGGGGGGAAACACTGAAGCTTTCTTT	CASSWEGGNTEAFF
TRBV2	TRBJ1-1	-	-	TGTGCCAGCACCGTAGGGTTAGCGGCGAACACTGAAGCTTTCTTT	CASTVGLAANTEAFF
TRBV6-1	TRBJ2-7	TRBD2	-	TGTGCCAGCAGTGATAACCTAGCGGGAGTAGGTTACGAGCAGTACTTC	CASSDNLAGVGYEQYF
TRBV2	TRBJ1-4	TRBD1	-	TGTGCCAGCAGTAGAGACAGGGAGACAACTAATGAAAAACTGTTTTTT	CASSRDRETTNEKLFF
TRBV6-6	TRBJ2-3	-	once	TGTGCCAGCAGGCTATCAGATACGCAGTATTTT	CASRLSDTQYF
TRBV29-1	TRBJ2-1	TRBD2	-	TGCAGCGTTCTAGGACTAGCGGGGGGTGGTGTGAATGAGCAGTTCTTC	CSVLGLAGGGVNEQFF
TRBV28	TRBJ2-3	-	few	TGTGCCAGCAGTTCCCCTTACTCTTTAACCAGCACAGATACGCAGTATTTT	CASSSPYSLTSTDTQYF
TRBV27	TRBJ1-6	-	-	TGTGCCAGCAGTTTTGGCAGTTCCGCTTCACCCCTCCACTTT	CASSFGSSASPLHF
TRBV29-1	TRBJ2-5	TRBD2	-	TGCAGCGTTCCTCCTAGCGGAGACCTAGCAGCAGAGACCCAGTACTTC	CSVPPSGDLAAETQYF
TRBV30	TRBJ1-1	-	-	TGTGCCTGGAGTGTTAGGCCAGGGACTGAAGCTTTCTTT	CAWSVRPGTEAFF
TRBV2	TRBJ2-7	TRBD1	-	TGTGCCAGCAGTGAAGCCCCGGGACAGGGTCTTGGCGAGCAGTACTTC	CASSEAPGQGLGEQYF
TRBV2	TRBJ1-5	-	once	TGTGCCACCCACCGGGACGGGACTCGCAATCAGCCCCAGCATTTT	CATHRDGTRNQPQHF
TRBV19	TRBJ1-2	TRBD1	-	TGTGCCAGTAGTATGGGACAGTCCTATGGCTACACCTTC	CASSMGQSYGYTF
TRBV29-1	TRBJ1-3	TRBD1	-	TGCAGCGTTGTGGGCAGGGGGATGGGAAACACCATATATTTT	CSVVGRGMGNTIYF
TRBV6-5	TRBJ1-1	TRBD1	-	TGTGCCAGCAGTTACTCCAGGGGGTGGAACACTGAAGCTTTCTTT	CASSYSRGWNTEAFF
TRBV18	TRBJ2-3	TRBD2	few	TGTGCCAGCTCACCCTTAGGGTTAGCGGGAGTAGGAGATACGCAGTATTTT	CASSPLGLAGVGDTQYF
TRBV2	TRBJ1-2	-	-	TGTGCCAGCAGATCCCAAGGGGGAAGTGGGGGCTACACCTTC	CASRSQGGSGGYTF
TRBV27	TRBJ2-7	TRBD1	-	TGTGCCAGCAGTTTAACAACAGGGGCCTACGAGCAGTACTTC	CASSLTTGAYEQYF
TRBV20-1	TRBJ2-5	TRBD1	few	TGCAGTGCTAGACCTTGGACAGGGCGCTACTTC	CSARPWTGRYF
TRBV18	TRBJ2-1	TRBD2	-	TGTGCCAGCTCAGGGACTAGCGGGGGGAGCTCCTACAATGAGCAGTTCTTC	CASSGTSGGSSYNEQFF
TRBV6-4	TRBJ1-1	-	-	TGTGCCAGCAGTGGCTCCGACAGCCTTGAAGCTTTCTTT	CASSGSDSLEAFF
TRBV6-5	TRBJ2-7	-	-	TGTGCCAGCAGTTACTCGGTAGGGGGGGTCTCCTACGAGCAGTACTTC	CASSYSVGGVSYEQYF
TRBV28	TRBJ1-2	-	-	TGTGCCAGCAGCGAGGCGGGTTCGAGTGGCTACACCTTC	CASSEAGSSGYTF
TRBV4-2	TRBJ2-4	TRBD1	-	TGTGCCAGCAGCCAGACAGGGGAATTAAACATTCAGTACTTC	CASSQTGELNIQYF
TRBV4-2	TRBJ2-7	-	-	TGTGCCAGCAGCCAAGAAGGCAACTACCCCTACGAGCAGTACTTC	CASSQEGNYPYEQYF
TRBV10-3	TRBJ2-7	TRBD1	-	TGTGCCATCAGTGAAGGACAGGGGGCGAACTACGAGCAGTACTTC	CAISEGQGANYEQYF
TRBV5-6	TRBJ1-5	-	-	TGTGCCAGCAGCTTGAGGTTGAGGGATCAGCCCCAGCATTTT	CASSLRLRDQPQHF
TRBV5-8	TRBJ1-2	-	-	TGTGCCAGAAACCGACAGTCGGAGAGGGGCTACACCTTC	CARNRQSERGYTF
TRBV27	TRBJ2-7	-	-	TGTGCCAGCACCCCACAGGAGGGGGGAGGGTTCGAGCAGTACTTC	CASTPQEGGGFEQYF
TRBV19	TRBJ2-4	-	-	TGTGCCAGTAGTATAAAGAGACCCCGGGACACCTCCTCCGAGGCCAAAAACATTCAGTACTTC	CASSIKRPRDTSSEAKNIQYF
TRBV28	TRBJ2-7	-	-	TGTGCCAGCAGTTCGGGACAAACCTACGAGCAGTACTTC	CASSSGQTYEQYF
TRBV29-1	TRBJ2-3	TRBD2	-	TGCAGCGTTGGGCTTGGGGGACTAGCGGGAGAGGTAGATACGCAGTATTTT	CSVGLGGLAGEVDTQYF
TRBV11-2	TRBJ2-7	-	-	TGTGCCAGCAGCTTAGTAGGGGGATCCTCCTACGAGCAGTACTTC	CASSLVGGSSYEQYF
TRBV4-2	TRBJ1-1	TRBD1	-	TGTGCCAGCAGCCAAGTCTCCTCCGAGGACAGGACCCCTGAAGCTTTCTTT	CASSQVSSEDRTPEAFF
TRBV28	TRBJ1-4	-	-	TGTGCCAGCAGTTCACTACCGGGGGCAACTAATGAAAAACTGTTTTTT	CASSSLPGATNEKLFF
TRBV28	TRBJ1-2	-	-	TGTGCCAGCAGCCTCCAGGCAAACTATGGCTACACCTTC	CASSLQANYGYTF
TRBV7-2	TRBJ2-3	TRBD1	-	TGTGCCAGCAGCCAACACAGGGGGCTTAGCACAGATACGCAGTATTTT	CASSQHRGLSTDTQYF